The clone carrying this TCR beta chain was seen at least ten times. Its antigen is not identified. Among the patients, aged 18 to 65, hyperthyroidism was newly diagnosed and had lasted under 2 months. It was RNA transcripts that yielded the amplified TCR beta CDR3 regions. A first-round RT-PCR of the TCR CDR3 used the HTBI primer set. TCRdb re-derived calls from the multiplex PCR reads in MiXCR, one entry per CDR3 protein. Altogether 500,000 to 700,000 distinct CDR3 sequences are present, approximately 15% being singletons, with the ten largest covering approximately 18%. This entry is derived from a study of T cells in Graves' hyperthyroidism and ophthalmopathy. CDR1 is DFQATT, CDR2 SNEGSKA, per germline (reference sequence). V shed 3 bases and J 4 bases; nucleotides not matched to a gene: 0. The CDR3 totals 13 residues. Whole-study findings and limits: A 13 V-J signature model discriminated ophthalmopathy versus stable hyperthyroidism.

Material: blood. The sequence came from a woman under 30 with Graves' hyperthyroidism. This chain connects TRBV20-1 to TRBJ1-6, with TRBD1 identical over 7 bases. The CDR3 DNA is TGCAGTGCTAGGGGACAGTATAATTCACCCCTCCACTTT. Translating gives CSARGQYNSPLHF.